The clone carrying this T cell receptor (beta chain) is a singleton in its sample. The CDR3 is made up of 16 amino acids. Germline lookup yields CDR1 SGDLS and CDR2 YYNGEE. V trimming: 0 bases; J trimming: 4 bases; junction bases outside the gene matches: 5. This entry is derived from a study of T cell clonotyping in hematopoietic cell transplantation. Sequenced by immunoSEQ multiplex PCR; TCRdb stores in-frame clones only, minus some. In the table there are under 30,000 clones, 92% of which are singletons. The chain has TRBV9 and TRBJ2-1; 9 bases fit TRBD1. The material sequenced was PBMCs, taken 100 days after allogeneic stem cell transplant. This TCR derives from a female patient aged 45-65 years who had an allogeneic stem cell transplant from a related donor, so the T cells may come from the graft donor. Some clones in this sample may be carry-over from other donors' samples. The CDR3 DNA sequence: TGTGCCAGCAGCGTAGCTGGACAGGGGAGGTACAATGAGCAGTTCTTC. Residues: CASSVAGQGRYNEQFF.